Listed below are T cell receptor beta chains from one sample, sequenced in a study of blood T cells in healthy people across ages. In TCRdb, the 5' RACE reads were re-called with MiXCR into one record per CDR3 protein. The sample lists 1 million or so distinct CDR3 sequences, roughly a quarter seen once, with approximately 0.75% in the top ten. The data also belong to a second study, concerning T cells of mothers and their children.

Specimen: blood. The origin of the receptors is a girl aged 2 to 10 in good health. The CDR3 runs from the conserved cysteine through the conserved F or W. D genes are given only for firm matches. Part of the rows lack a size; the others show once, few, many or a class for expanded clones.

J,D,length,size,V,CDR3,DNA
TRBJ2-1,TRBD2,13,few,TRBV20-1,CSARKREAHEQFF,TGCAGTGCTAGAAAGCGGGAGGCCCATGAGCAGTTCTTC
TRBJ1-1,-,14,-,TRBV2,CASRISVGYTEAFF,TGTGCCAGCAGGATTTCTGTTGGATACACTGAAGCTTTCTTT
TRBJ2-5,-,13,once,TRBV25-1,CASSELFVETQYF,TGTGCCAGCAGTGAACTCTTCGTGGAGACCCAGTACTTC
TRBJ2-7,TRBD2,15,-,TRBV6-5,CASSGGLAGDYEQYF,TGTGCCAGCAGCGGAGGACTAGCGGGCGACTACGAGCAGTACTTC
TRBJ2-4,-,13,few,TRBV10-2,CASSEFWENIQYF,TGCGCCAGCAGCGAGTTCTGGGAAAACATTCAGTACTTC
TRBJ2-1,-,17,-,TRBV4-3,CASSSSPAGATYNEQFF,TGCGCCAGCAGCTCCTCTCCTGCGGGGGCTACTTACAATGAGCAGTTCTTC
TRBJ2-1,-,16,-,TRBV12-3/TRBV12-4,CASSSISTRNYNEQFF,TGTGCCAGCAGTTCCATCTCGACTCGAAACTACAATGAGCAGTTCTTC
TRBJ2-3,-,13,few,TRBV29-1,CSGRWSNQDTLYF,TGCAGCGGGCGGTGGTCGAATCAAGATACGCTGTATTTT
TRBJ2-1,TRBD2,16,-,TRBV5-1,CASSGPSLAGDNEQFF,TGCGCCAGCAGCGGGCCTTCACTAGCGGGGGACAATGAGCAGTTCTTC
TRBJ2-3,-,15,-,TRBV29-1,CSVEIRGSSTDTQYF,TGCAGCGTTGAAATCCGGGGATCTAGCACAGATACGCAGTATTTT
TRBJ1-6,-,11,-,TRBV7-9,CASSGTLALHF,TGTGCCAGCAGCGGGACTCTGGCCCTCCACTTT
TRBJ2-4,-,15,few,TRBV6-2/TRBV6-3,CASSYRGLAMGIQYF,TGTGCCAGCAGTTATCGCGGACTCGCCATGGGCATTCAGTACTTC
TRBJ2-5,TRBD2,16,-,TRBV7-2,CASSLGGLAGKETQYF,TGTGCCAGCAGCTTAGGAGGACTAGCGGGGAAAGAGACCCAGTACTTC
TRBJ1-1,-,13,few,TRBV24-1,CATSGGRGTEAFF,TGTGCCACCAGTGGGGGGAGAGGCACTGAAGCTTTCTTT
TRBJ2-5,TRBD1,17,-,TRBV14,CASSQAQGIRYGETQYF,TGTGCCAGCAGCCAAGCACAGGGGATTCGGTATGGAGAGACCCAGTACTTC
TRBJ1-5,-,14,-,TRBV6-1,CASSEGGANQPQHF,TGTGCCAGTAGTGAAGGAGGGGCAAATCAGCCCCAGCATTTT
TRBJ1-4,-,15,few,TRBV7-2,CASSPRLSDNEKLFF,TGTGCCAGCAGCCCCCGACTATCCGATAATGAAAAACTGTTTTTT
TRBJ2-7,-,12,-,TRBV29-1,CSVVDRFYEQYF,TGCAGCGTTGTTGACAGGTTCTACGAGCAGTACTTC
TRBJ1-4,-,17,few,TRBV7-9,CASSLDFRAVGNEKLFF,TGTGCCAGCAGCTTAGATTTCAGGGCGGTCGGGAATGAAAAACTGTTTTTT
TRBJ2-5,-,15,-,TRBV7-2,CASSSTLGSQETQYF,TGTGCCAGCAGCTCGACCCTTGGTAGCCAAGAGACCCAGTACTTC
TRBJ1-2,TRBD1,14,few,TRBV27,CASSPGQGLDGYTF,TGTGCCAGCAGCCCCGGACAGGGCCTCGATGGCTACACCTTC
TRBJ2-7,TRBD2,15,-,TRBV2,CASRSTSGSSYEQYF,TGTGCCAGCAGGTCGACTAGCGGTAGCTCCTACGAGCAGTACTTC
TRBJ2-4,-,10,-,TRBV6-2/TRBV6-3,CASSRTIQYF,TGTGCCAGCAGCCGGACAATTCAGTACTTC
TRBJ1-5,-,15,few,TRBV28,CASSSLGYSNQPQHF,TGTGCCAGCAGTTCCTTAGGGTATAGCAATCAGCCCCAGCATTTT
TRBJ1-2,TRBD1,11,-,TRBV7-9,CAGMTGDGYTF,TGTGCCGGAATGACAGGGGATGGCTACACCTTC
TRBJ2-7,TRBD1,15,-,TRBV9,CAGSVAPQGAGEQYF,TGTGCCGGCAGCGTAGCCCCGCAGGGGGCCGGCGAGCAGTACTTC
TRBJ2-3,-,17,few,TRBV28,CASSLFPGVADTDTQYF,TGTGCCAGCAGTTTATTCCCGGGAGTTGCGGACACAGATACGCAGTATTTT
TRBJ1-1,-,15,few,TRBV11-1,CASSLATGTNTEAFF,TGTGCCAGCAGCTTAGCGACAGGCACGAACACTGAAGCTTTCTTT
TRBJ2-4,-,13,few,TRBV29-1,CSAVEGSKNIQYF,TGCAGCGCCGTCGAAGGGTCCAAAAACATTCAGTACTTC
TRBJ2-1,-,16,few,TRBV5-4,CASSRGWGGPVDEQFF,TGTGCCAGCTCTCGGGGATGGGGGGGGCCAGTTGATGAGCAGTTCTTC
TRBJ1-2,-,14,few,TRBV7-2,CASSSGLRGRGYTF,TGTGCCAGCAGCTCGGGGTTGCGGGGGCGCGGCTACACCTTC
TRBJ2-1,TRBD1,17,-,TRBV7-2,CASSHPPTGKSYNEQFF,TGTGCCAGCAGCCACCCACCGACAGGGAAGTCCTACAATGAGCAGTTCTTC
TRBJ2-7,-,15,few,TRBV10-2,CASSELSVMPYEQYF,TGCGCCAGCAGTGAGTTGTCAGTAATGCCCTACGAGCAGTACTTC
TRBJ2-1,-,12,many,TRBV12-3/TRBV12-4,CASSLTGAEQFF,TGTGCCAGCAGTTTAACCGGTGCTGAGCAGTTCTTC
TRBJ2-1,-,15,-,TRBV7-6,CASSLRGGRGNEQFF,TGTGCCAGCAGCTTAAGGGGGGGCCGTGGGAATGAGCAGTTCTTC
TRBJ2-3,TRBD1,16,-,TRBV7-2,CASSLDYPGGVDTQYF,TGTGCCAGCAGCTTAGACTACCCAGGGGGTGTAGATACGCAGTATTTT
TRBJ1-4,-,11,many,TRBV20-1,CSAYFVGKLFF,TGCAGTGCTTATTTTGTAGGAAAACTGTTTTTT
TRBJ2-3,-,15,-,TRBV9,CASSVMSELADTQYF,TGTGCCAGCAGCGTAATGAGTGAACTGGCCGATACGCAGTATTTT
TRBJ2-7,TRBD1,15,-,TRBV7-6,CASSRGIDRDYEQYF,TGTGCCAGCAGCCGCGGCATTGACAGGGACTACGAGCAGTACTTC
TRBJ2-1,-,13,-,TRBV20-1,CSARWQGNNEQFF,TGCAGTGCTAGATGGCAGGGAAACAATGAGCAGTTCTTC
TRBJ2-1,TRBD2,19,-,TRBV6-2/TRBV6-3,CTSSYLGLAGVASYNEQFF,TGTACCAGCAGTTACTTGGGACTAGCGGGAGTAGCGTCCTACAATGAGCAGTTCTTC
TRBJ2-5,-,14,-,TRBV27,CASSSRDTFETQYF,TGTGCCAGCAGTTCCCGGGACACGTTCGAGACCCAGTACTTC
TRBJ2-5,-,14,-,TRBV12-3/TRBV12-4,CASSLSGRWETQYF,TGTGCCAGCAGTTTGTCTGGGAGATGGGAGACCCAGTACTTC
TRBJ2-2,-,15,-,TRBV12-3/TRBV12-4,CASSLGILNTGELFF,TGTGCCAGCAGCCTAGGGATACTTAACACCGGGGAGCTGTTTTTT
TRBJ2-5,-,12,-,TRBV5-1,CASSPNPQTQYF,TGCGCCAGCAGCCCAAATCCTCAGACCCAGTACTTC
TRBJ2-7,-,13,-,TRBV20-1,CSARRVSGYEQYF,TGCAGTGCTAGAAGGGTTAGCGGCTACGAGCAGTACTTC
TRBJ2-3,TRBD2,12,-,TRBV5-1,CASSLGLAGQYF,TGCGCCAGCAGCTTGGGGCTAGCGGGGCAGTATTTT
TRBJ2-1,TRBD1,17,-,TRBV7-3,CASSLMVLGQGAGEQFF,TGTGCCAGCAGCTTAATGGTTCTGGGACAGGGGGCTGGTGAGCAGTTCTTC
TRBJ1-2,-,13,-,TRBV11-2,CASSLEFRYGYTF,TGTGCCAGCAGCTTAGAGTTTAGATATGGCTACACCTTC
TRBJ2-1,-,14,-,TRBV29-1,CSAGTLQYDNEQFF,TGCAGCGCCGGAACCCTTCAGTACGACAATGAGCAGTTCTTC
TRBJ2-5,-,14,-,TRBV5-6,CASSVVGDVETQYF,TGTGCCAGCAGCGTGGTTGGGGATGTAGAGACCCAGTACTTC
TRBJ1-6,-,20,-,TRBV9,CASSVDSVGGEETGNSPLHF,TGTGCCAGCAGCGTAGATTCCGTCGGGGGGGAGGAAACAGGGAATTCACCCCTCCACTTT
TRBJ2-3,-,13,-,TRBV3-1,CASSQGATDTQYF,TGTGCCAGCAGCCAAGGCGCGACGGATACGCAGTATTTT
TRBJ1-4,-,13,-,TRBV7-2,CASSLVAGEKLFF,TGTGCCAGCAGCTTGGTCGCCGGTGAAAAACTGTTTTTT
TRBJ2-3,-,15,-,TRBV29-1,CSVRQASRGTDTQYF,TGCAGCGTCCGACAGGCAAGCCGAGGCACAGATACGCAGTATTTT
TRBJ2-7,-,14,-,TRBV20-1,CSASPTDSSYEQYF,TGCAGTGCTAGTCCCACGGACAGCTCCTACGAGCAGTACTTC
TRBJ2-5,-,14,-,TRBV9,CASSLSLAVETQYF,TGTGCCAGCAGCCTCAGCTTGGCCGTGGAGACCCAGTACTTC
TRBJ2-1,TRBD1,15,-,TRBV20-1,CSAYQGQGSYNEQFF,TGCAGTGCCTATCAGGGACAGGGTTCCTACAATGAGCAGTTCTTC
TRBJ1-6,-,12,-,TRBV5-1,CASSLEGAPLHF,TGCGCCAGCAGCTTGGAGGGTGCACCCCTCCACTTT
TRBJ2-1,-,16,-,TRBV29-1,CSVEGGETLPYNEQFF,TGCAGCGTTGAGGGTGGAGAGACCCTTCCCTACAATGAGCAGTTCTTC